This TCR beta chain was recorded in a study of control samples from healthy donors and cancer patients. The method was immunoSEQ multiplex PCR; TCRdb's version includes in-frame clones alone and lacks a portion of them. Of around 130,000 clones in the sample, around nine tenths are singletons; the top ten hold 9.5% to 13%. On this clone itself: Distinct nucleotide sequences in the sample also encode this CDR3.

The sequenced sample consisted of blood. The sequence came from a man aged 25 to 40 in good health.

CDR3: CASSLETGNTEAFF. DNA of the CDR3: TGCGCCAGCAGCTTGGAAACAGGGAACACTGAAGCTTTCTTT. This chain links TRBV5-1 with TRBJ1-1; possible D gene TRBD1, 5 bases. CDR3 length equals 14 residues. Trimming took off 0 bases at V and 1 base at J, with 7 bases between the two ends. Germline-derived CDR1 and CDR2 are SGHRS and YFSETQ.